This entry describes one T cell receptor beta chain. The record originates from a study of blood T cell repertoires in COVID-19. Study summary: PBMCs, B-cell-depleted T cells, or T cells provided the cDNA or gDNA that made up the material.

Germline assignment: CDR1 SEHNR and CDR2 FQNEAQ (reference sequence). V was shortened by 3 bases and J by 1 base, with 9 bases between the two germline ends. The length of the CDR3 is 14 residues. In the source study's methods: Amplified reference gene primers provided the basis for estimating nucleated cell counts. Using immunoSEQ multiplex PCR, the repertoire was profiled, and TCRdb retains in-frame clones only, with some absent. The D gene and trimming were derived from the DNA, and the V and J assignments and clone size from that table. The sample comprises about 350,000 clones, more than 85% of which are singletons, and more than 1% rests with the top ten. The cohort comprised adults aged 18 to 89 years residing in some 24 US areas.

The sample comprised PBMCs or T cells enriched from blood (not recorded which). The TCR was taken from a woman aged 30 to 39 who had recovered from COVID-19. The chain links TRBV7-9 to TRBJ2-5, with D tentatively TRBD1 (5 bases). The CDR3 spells CASSFVDSQETQYF. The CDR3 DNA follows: TGTGCCAGCAGCTTCGTTGACAGCCAAGAGACCCAGTACTTC.